This T cell receptor (beta chain) was documented in a study of beta chain features in type 1 diabetes. For this clone: Its antigen remains unidentified.

The study reverse transcribed the entire isolated RNA, so it sequenced expressed TCRB transcripts. Method: immunoSEQ multiplex PCR; TCRdb's copy keeps in-frame clones and lacks some. The table has around 280,000 clones, approximately 16% seen once. Germline values: CDR1 MDHEN, CDR2 SYDVKM. This CDR3 has 18 residues. The V and J ends lost 5 bases and 4 bases, in that order; junction bases with no gene match: 9. Regarding the study as a whole: TCRB CDR3s from Type 1 diabetes patients were moderately but significantly shorter in all four CD4+ subsets. A PCR bias possibly favoring shorter templates would apply equally to patients and controls. Among type 1 diabetes patients, VDJ junctions had fewer insertions and more deletions.

The clonotype originates from a young man with type 1 diabetes. This sequence joins TRBV28 and TRBJ2-2; TRBD2 matches 14 bases. The sequencing sample was made of naive CD4+ T cells from blood. CDR3 nucleotides: TGTGCCAGCAGTATACGACTAGCGGGAGGGTCTCTCACCGGGGAGCTGTTTTTT. Translating gives CASSIRLAGGSLTGELFF.